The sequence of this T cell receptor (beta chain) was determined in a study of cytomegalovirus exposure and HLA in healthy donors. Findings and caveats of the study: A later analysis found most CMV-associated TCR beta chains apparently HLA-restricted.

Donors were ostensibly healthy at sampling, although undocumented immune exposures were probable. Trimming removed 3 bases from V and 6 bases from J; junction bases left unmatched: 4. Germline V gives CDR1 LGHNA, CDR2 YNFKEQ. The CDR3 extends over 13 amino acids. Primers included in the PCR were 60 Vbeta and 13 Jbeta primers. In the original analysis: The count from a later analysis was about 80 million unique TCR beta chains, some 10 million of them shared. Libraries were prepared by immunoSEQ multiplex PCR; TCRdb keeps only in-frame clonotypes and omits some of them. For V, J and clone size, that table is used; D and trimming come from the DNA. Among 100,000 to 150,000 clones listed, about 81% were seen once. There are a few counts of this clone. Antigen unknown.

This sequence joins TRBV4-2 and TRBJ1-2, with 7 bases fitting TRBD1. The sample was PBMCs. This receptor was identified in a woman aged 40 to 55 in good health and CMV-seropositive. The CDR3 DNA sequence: TGTGCCAGCAGCCAGGGGCAGGGGGATGGCTACACCTTC. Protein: CASSQGQGDGYTF.